The 4 T cell receptor beta chains given below trace back to one sample, sequenced in a study of T cell changes during pregnancy in multiple sclerosis. The protocol was immunoSEQ multiplex PCR, while the TCRdb copy is restricted to in-frame clones and leaves out a portion. The sample lists approximately 92,000 clones; roughly 90% were seen once. This material consisted of peripheral blood, taken in the first trimester of pregnancy. All receptors derive from a female donor with multiple sclerosis, enrolled in a pregnancy study.

This rearrangement joins TRBV5-1 to TRBJ1-1, with unresolved D. Per germline, CDR1 SGHRS and CDR2 YFSETQ. Between the trimmed V and J ends, which lost 0 bases and 6 bases, there was a span of 9 bases. This CDR3 has 13 amino acids. The CDR3 nucleotides are TGCGCCAGCAGCTTGGTATCTTCCCCTGAAGCTTTCTTT. Its translation: CASSLVSSPEAFF.

The rearrangement joins TRBV19 to TRBJ1-2; 10 nucleotides agree with TRBD1. CDR3 length: 15 residues. Germline lookup yields CDR1 LNHDA and CDR2 SQIVND (reference sequence). The ends lost 7 bases at V and 4 bases at J; junction bases unmatched: 9. The CDR3 bases are TGTGCCAGTACCCCCACCGGGACAGGGGTCTATGGCTACACCTTC. Translated: CASTPTGTGVYGYTF.

V and J are TRBV10-2 and TRBJ2-3; TRBD2 aligns across 10 bases. J gave up 5 bases and V 3 bases, and 8 bases lay outside the gene matches. The CDR3 sequence is 16 residues long. Germline V CDR1 and CDR2: WSHSY, SAAADI. This chain's CDR3 is CASSDPTSGWVDTQYF. The CDR3 DNA is TGCGCCAGCAGTGACCCGACTAGCGGGTGGGTAGATACGCAGTATTTT.

V is TRBV15 and J is TRBJ1-2; D gene ambiguous. V lost 0 bases and J 8 bases, leaving 16 bases between the germline ends. CDR1 LNHNV and CDR2 YYDKDF come from the germline V gene (reference sequence). The CDR3 is 15 residues long. This CDR3 is CATSRDRQAASGYTF. The DNA of the CDR3 is TGTGCCACCAGCAGAGATCGGCAGGCTGCTTCAGGCTACACCTTC.